These T cell receptor beta chains were read from a single sample in a study of blood T cell repertoires in COVID-19. The table came from immunoSEQ multiplex PCR; TCRdb's copy has only in-frame clones and leaves some out. Here the sample spans about 460,000 clones, 75% to 90% being singletons. The specimen was PBMCs or T cells enriched from blood (not recorded which). The receptor source for this set is a woman in her sixties who had recovered from COVID-19. Each CDR3 is given with its conserved first and last residue. A D gene is named only where the DNA matches it firmly.

DNA: TGCGCCAGCAGCTTCAGCGGGAACTACGAGCAGTACTTC
CDR3: CASSFSGNYEQYF
J: TRBJ2-7
D: TRBD2
V: TRBV5-1

DNA: TGTGCCAGCAGTGGACTAGCGGGGCCTTACAATGAGCAGTTCTTC
CDR3: CASSGLAGPYNEQFF
J: TRBJ2-1
D: TRBD2
V: TRBV2

DNA: TGTGCCAGCAGCTTTAACAGGGGGCCATCCTACGAGCAGTACTTC
CDR3: CASSFNRGPSYEQYF
J: TRBJ2-7
D: TRBD1
V: TRBV7-2

DNA: TGTGCCAGCATCCGACAGCCTAATGAAAAACTGTTTTTT
CDR3: CASIRQPNEKLFF
J: TRBJ1-4
D: .
V: TRBV2

DNA: TGTGCCAGCAGTGATGGACGGGGAGGGATACCCCTCCACTTT
CDR3: CASSDGRGGIPLHF
J: TRBJ1-6
D: .
V: TRBV2

DNA: TGTGCCAGCAGCCAAGCGGGGGGCAGGACCTACGAGCAGTACTTC
CDR3: CASSQAGGRTYEQYF
J: TRBJ2-7
D: .
V: TRBV3-1/TRBV3-2

DNA: TGTGCCAGCAGCTCGGACCCCGGGGGCACAGATACGCAGTATTTT
CDR3: CASSSDPGGTDTQYF
J: TRBJ2-3
D: .
V: TRBV5-4

DNA: TGTGCCATCAGTGGGGGACATGAGAACACTGAAGCTTTCTTT
CDR3: CAISGGHENTEAFF
J: TRBJ1-1
D: .
V: TRBV10-3

DNA: TGTGCCAGCAGCTTCGTAGAGAACACTGAAGCTTTCTTT
CDR3: CASSFVENTEAFF
J: TRBJ1-1
D: .
V: TRBV5-6

DNA: TGTGCCAGCAGTGACGGAGGGAACACTGAAGCTTTCTTT
CDR3: CASSDGGNTEAFF
J: TRBJ1-1
D: .
V: TRBV2

DNA: TGTGCCAGCAGTGAAGCTGGGGGGTACGCCGGGGAGCTGTTTTTT
CDR3: CASSEAGGYAGELFF
J: TRBJ2-2
D: .
V: TRBV2

DNA: TGTGCCAGCACCAAGGACAGCTACTCTGGAAACACCATATATTTT
CDR3: CASTKDSYSGNTIYF
J: TRBJ1-3
D: .
V: TRBV6-5

DNA: TGCGCCAGCAGGCCCCGACAGCCTATCAACCCCCAGCATTTT
CDR3: CASRPRQPINPQHF
J: TRBJ1-5
D: .
V: TRBV5-1

DNA: TGCGCCAGCAGCGCAAGGACAGGCTCTGGGGCCAACGTCCTGACTTTC
CDR3: CASSARTGSGANVLTF
J: TRBJ2-6
D: TRBD1
V: TRBV5-1